This T cell receptor (beta chain) was identified in a study of T cell responses to AZD1222 COVID-19 vaccine. The ends lost 0 bases at V and 6 bases at J; junction bases unmatched: 5. The length of the CDR3 is 15 residues. Germline loops: CDR1 LNHNV, CDR2 YYDKDF (reference sequence). As concerns this clone: Its antigen is currently unknown.

Study findings and constraints: Spike-wide coverage was observed for vaccine-associated CD4 TCRs, with dominant responses at 160-218 and 743-854. Clonal diversity may have been underestimated in mostly white British donors. Vaccination with two AZD1222 doses was followed by a rise in Spike-specific TCR breadth and depth.

Sequenced by immunoSEQ multiplex PCR; TCRdb stores in-frame clones only, minus some. Among about 120,000 clones listed, around nine tenths were seen once. This TCR derives from an adult in good health. Source: peripheral blood, taken on day 0 of AZD1222 vaccination. The chain couples TRBV15 to TRBJ1-1, with 9 bases aligning to TRBD1. CDR3 amino acids: CATSRDPDRGAEAFF. In DNA form, the CDR3 reads TGTGCCACCAGCAGAGATCCGGACAGGGGAGCTGAAGCTTTCTTT.